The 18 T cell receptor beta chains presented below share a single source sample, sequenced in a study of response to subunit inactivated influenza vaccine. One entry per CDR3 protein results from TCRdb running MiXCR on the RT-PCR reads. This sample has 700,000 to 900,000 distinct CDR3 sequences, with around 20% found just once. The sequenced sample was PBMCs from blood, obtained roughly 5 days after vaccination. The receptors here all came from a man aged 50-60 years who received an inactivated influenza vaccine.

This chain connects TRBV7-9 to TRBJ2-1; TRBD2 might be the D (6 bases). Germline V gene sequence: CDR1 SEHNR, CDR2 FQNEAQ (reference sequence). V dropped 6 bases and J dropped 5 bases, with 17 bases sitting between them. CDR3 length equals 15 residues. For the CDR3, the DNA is TGTGCCAGCAGTCCGTCGCTAGCGCCAGACAATGAGCAGTTCTTC. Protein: CASSPSLAPDNEQFF.

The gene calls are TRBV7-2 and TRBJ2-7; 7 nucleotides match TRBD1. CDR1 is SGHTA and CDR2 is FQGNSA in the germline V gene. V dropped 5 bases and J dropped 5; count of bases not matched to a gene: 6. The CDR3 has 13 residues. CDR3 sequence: CASSLTGFDEQYF. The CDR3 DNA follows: TGTGCCAGCAGCCTGACAGGGTTCGACGAGCAGTACTTC. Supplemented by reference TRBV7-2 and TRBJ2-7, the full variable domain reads GAGVSQSPSNKVTEKGKDVELRCDPISGHTALYWYRQSLGQGLEFLIYFQGNSAPDKSGLPSDRFSAERTGGSVSTLTIQRTQQEDSAVYLCASSLTGFDEQYFGPGTRLTVT.

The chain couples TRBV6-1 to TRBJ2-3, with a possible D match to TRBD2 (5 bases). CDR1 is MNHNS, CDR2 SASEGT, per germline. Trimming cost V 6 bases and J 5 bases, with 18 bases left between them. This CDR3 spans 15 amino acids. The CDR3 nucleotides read TGTGCCAGCAGACCCATAGGATCGGGATTAGATACGCAGTATTTT. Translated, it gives CASRPIGSGLDTQYF.

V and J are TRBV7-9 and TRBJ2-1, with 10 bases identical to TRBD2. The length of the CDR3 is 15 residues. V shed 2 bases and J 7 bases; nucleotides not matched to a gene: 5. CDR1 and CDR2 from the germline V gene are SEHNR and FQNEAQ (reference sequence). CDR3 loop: CASSLQTSGLNEQFF. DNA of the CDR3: TGTGCCAGCAGCTTACAGACTAGCGGGTTAAATGAGCAGTTCTTC.

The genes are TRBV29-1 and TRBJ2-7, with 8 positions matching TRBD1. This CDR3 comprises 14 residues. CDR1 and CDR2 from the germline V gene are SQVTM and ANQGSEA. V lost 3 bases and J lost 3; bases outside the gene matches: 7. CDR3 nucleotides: TGCAGCGTTGATTCAGGGGGCAGAGGCTACGAGCAGTACTTC. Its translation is CSVDSGGRGYEQYF.

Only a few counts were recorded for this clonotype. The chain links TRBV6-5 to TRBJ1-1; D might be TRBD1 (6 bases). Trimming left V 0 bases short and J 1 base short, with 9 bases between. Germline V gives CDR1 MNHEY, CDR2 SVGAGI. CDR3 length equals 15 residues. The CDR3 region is CASSYSGGANTEAFF. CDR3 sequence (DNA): TGTGCCAGCAGTTACTCGGGGGGCGCGAACACTGAAGCTTTCTTT.

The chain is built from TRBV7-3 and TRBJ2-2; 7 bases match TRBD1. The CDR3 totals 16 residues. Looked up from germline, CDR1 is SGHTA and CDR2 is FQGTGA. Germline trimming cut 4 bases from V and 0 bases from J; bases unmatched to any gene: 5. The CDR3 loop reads CASSSDDRANTGELFF. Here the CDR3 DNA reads TGTGCCAGCAGCTCCGACGACAGGGCGAACACCGGGGAGCTGTTTTTT.

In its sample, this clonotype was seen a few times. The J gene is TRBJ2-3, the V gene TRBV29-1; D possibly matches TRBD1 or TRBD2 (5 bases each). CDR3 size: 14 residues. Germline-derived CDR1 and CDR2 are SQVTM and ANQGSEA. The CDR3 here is CNWGPPEGTDTQYF. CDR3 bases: TGCAACTGGGGACCCCCTGAGGGCACAGATACGCAGTATTTT.

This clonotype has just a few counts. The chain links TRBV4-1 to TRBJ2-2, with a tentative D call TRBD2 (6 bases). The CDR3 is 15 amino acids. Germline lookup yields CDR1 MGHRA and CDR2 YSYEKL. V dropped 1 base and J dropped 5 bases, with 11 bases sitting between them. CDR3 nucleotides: TGCGCCAGCAGCCAAGTTGCAGGGACTACCGGGGAGCTGTTTTTT. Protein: CASSQVAGTTGELFF.

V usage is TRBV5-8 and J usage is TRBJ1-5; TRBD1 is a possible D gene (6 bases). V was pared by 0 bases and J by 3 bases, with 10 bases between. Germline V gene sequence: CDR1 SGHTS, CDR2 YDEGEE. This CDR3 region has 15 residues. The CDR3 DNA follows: TGTGCCAGCAGCTTGGGAAGGGGGGTCAATCAGCCCCAGCATTTT. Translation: CASSLGRGVNQPQHF.

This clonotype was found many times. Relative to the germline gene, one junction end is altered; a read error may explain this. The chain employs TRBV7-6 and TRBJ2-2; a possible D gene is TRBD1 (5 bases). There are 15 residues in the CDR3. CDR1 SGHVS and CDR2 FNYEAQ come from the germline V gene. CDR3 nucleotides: TGCGCCAGCAGCTTGGAAACAGGGAACACCGGGGAGCTGTTTTTT. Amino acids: CASSLETGNTGELFF.

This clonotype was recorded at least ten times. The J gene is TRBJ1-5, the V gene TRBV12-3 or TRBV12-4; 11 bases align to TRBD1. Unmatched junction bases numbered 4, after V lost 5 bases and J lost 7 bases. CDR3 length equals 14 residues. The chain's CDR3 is CASSRTGGSQPQHF. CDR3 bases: TGTGCCAGCAGTCGGACAGGGGGCAGCCAGCCCCAGCATTTT.

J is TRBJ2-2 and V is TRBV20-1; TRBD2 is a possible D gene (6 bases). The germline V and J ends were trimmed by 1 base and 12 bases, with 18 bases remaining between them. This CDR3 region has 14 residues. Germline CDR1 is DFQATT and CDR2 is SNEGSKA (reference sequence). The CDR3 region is CSARGLSDYAKLFF. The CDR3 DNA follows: TGCAGTGCTAGAGGTCTCTCGGACTATGCTAAGCTGTTTTTT.

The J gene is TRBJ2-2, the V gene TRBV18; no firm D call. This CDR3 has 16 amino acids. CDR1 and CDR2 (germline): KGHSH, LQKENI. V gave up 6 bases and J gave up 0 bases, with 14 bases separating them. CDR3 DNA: TGTGCCAGCTCGCTCCAAGGACGGGCGAACACCGGGGAGCTGTTTTTT. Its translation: CASSLQGRANTGELFF.

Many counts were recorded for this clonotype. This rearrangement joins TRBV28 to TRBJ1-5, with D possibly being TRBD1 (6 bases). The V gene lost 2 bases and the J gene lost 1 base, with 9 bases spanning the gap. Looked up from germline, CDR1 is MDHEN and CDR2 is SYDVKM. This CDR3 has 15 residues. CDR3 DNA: TGTGCCAGCAGTTTAACAGGGTACAGCAATCAGCCCCAGCATTTT. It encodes CASSLTGYSNQPQHF.

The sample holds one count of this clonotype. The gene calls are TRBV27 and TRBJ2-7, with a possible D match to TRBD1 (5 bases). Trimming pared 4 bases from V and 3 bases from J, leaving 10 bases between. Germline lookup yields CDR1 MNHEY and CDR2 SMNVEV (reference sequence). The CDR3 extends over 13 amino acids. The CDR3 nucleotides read TGTGCCAGCAGTTCGGACAAGGGCTACGAGCAGTACTTC. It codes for CASSSDKGYEQYF.

CDR3 region: CASSSQTGELFF. DNA of the CDR3: TGTGCCAGCAGTTCTCAAACCGGGGAGCTGTTTTTT. V gene TRBV12-3 or TRBV12-4 combines with J gene TRBJ2-2, with unresolved D. This CDR3 contains 12 residues. The V end lost 4 bases, the J end lost 5 bases, and 5 bases lay between the germline ends.

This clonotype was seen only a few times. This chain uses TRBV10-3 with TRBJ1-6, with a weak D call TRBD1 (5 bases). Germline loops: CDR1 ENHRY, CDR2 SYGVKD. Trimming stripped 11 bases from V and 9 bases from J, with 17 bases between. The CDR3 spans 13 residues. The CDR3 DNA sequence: TGTGCCGGGTCTGAGGGGTATGGTTCACCCCTCCACTTT. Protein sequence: CAGSEGYGSPLHF.